Listed below are T cell receptor beta chains from one sample, sequenced in a study of T cells after somatic rescue of genetic block. Only in-frame clones appear in the TCRdb table, and some are missing; sequencing was by immunoSEQ multiplex PCR. The sample shows about 72,000 clones, approximately 90% of them seen only once. The sample taken for sequencing was peripheral blood mononuclear cells (PBMCs). These receptors originate from a young man. Both conserved end residues are part of each CDR3. Each record gives: V gene, J gene, clone size, D gene, CDR3 protein, CDR3 DNA. The D gene is left open where the match is weak. Only part of the rows carry a size: once, few, many, or a class if the clone is expanded.

>TRBV4-1|TRBJ1-6|.|.
CASRPSWGNNSPLHF
TGCGCCAGCAGACCCTCCTGGGGAAATAATTCACCCCTCCACTTT
>TRBV2|TRBJ2-1|.|.
CASKYRPTYNEQFF
TGTGCCAGCAAATACAGGCCTACCTACAATGAGCAGTTCTTC
>TRBV11-2|TRBJ2-7|.|.
CASSSGISSYEQYF
TGTGCCAGCAGTTCGGGAATAAGCTCCTACGAGCAGTACTTC
>TRBV4-2|TRBJ2-6|.|.
CASSQDGPQGLSGANVLTF
TGTGCCAGCAGCCAAGATGGACCCCAGGGACTCTCTGGGGCCAACGTCCTGACTTTC
>TRBV16|TRBJ1-1|.|.
CASSPTSGLNTEAFF
TGTGCCAGCAGCCCCACGTCGGGGTTGAACACTGAAGCTTTCTTT
>TRBV7-2|TRBJ2-7|.|.
CASSPTGPVGQYF
TGTGCCAGCAGCCCGACAGGTCCGGTCGGGCAGTACTTC
>TRBV30|TRBJ2-2|once|.
CAWSVTRNTGELFF
TGTGCCTGGAGTGTAACACGAAACACCGGGGAGCTGTTTTTT
>TRBV6-1|TRBJ1-4|.|.
CASLGRATNEKLFF
TGTGCCAGCCTAGGCAGGGCCACTAATGAAAAACTGTTTTTT
>TRBV7-2|TRBJ2-2|.|TRBD2
CASSLVPGLAGERTGELFF
TGTGCCAGCAGCTTAGTACCCGGACTAGCGGGAGAGCGAACCGGGGAGCTGTTTTTT
>TRBV10-3|TRBJ2-3|.|TRBD2
CAISESVAGDWDTQYF
TGTGCCATCAGTGAGTCTGTAGCGGGGGATTGGGATACGCAGTATTTT
>TRBV6-5|TRBJ1-1|.|.
CASSSQMNTEAFF
TGTGCCAGCAGTTCACAGATGAACACTGAAGCTTTCTTT
>TRBV5-6|TRBJ2-3|.|.
CASNQGWGTDTQYF
TGTGCCAGCAATCAGGGGTGGGGCACAGATACGCAGTATTTT
>TRBV18|TRBJ2-1|.|.
CASSPITGLGYNEQFF
TGTGCCAGCTCACCGATAACAGGGTTGGGGTACAATGAGCAGTTCTTC
>TRBV28|TRBJ1-1|.|.
CASLRLSSTEAFF
TGTGCCAGCTTGAGGTTGTCTTCCACTGAAGCTTTCTTT
>TRBV19|TRBJ2-7|.|TRBD1
CATRRGQGGSYEQYF
TGTGCCACCCGGAGGGGACAGGGGGGTTCCTACGAGCAGTACTTC
>TRBV6-5|TRBJ1-2|.|TRBD1
CASSPQTTGAYGYTF
TGTGCCAGCAGCCCCCAAACGACAGGGGCATATGGCTACACCTTC
>TRBV27|TRBJ2-3|once|TRBD2
CASSLKRGGRNKDTQYF
TGTGCCAGCAGTTTGAAGCGGGGGGGCCGTAATAAGGATACGCAGTATTTT
>TRBV5-5|TRBJ2-1|.|TRBD2
CASSSLAPQSNEQFF
TGTGCCAGCAGCTCACTAGCGCCCCAGAGCAATGAGCAGTTCTTC
>TRBV5-5|TRBJ1-5|.|.
CASSLDGTVSNQPQHF
TGTGCCAGCAGCTTGGATGGGACGGTTAGCAATCAGCCCCAGCATTTT
>TRBV14|TRBJ2-7|.|TRBD2
CASSQGLAPYEQYF
TGTGCCAGCAGCCAGGGACTAGCCCCCTACGAGCAGTACTTC
>TRBV9|TRBJ2-1|.|.
CASSVVGGAGEQFF
TGTGCCAGCAGCGTAGTGGGGGGTGCAGGGGAGCAGTTCTTC
>TRBV5-3|TRBJ1-4|.|TRBD1
CARSWPGQAANEKLFF
TGTGCCAGAAGCTGGCCAGGACAGGCGGCTAATGAAAAACTGTTTTTT
>TRBV28|TRBJ2-7|.|TRBD1
CASQSGQGLLEQYF
TGTGCCAGTCAATCGGGACAGGGGTTGTTAGAGCAGTACTTC
>TRBV5-1|TRBJ1-2|.|TRBD1
CASSVQGTGDYGYTF
TGCGCCAGCAGCGTTCAAGGGACAGGGGACTATGGCTACACCTTC
>TRBV6-5|TRBJ1-1|.|TRBD1
CASSTGTGYTEAFF
TGTGCCAGCAGTACCGGGACAGGGTACACTGAAGCTTTCTTT
>TRBV5-1|TRBJ1-4|once|.
CASSLEGAEGKLFF
TGCGCCAGCAGCTTGGAAGGGGCTGAGGGAAAACTGTTTTTT
>TRBV2|TRBJ1-2|few|.
CASSVGDTYGYTF
TGTGCCAGCAGTGTGGGGGACACTTATGGCTACACCTTC
>TRBV11-3|TRBJ2-2|.|.
CASSSSTGELFF
TGTGCCAGCAGCTCCAGCACCGGGGAGCTGTTTTTT